The next 15 T cell receptor beta chains were all read from a single sample in a study of blood T cell repertoires in COVID-19 (dated by TCRdb to 2020 to 2022). The receptor library was made with the immunoSEQ multiplex PCR assay. TCRdb provides this immuneACCESS table in a form limited to in-frame rearrangements. Some clones are lacking; in checked studies, under half of them reflect an unresolved V gene, and why the rest are absent is not known. The sample includes almost 400,000 clones, with more than 75% observed a single time. About 2.3% of the sample is in the top ten clones. Sequencing was carried out using peripheral blood. The source of these receptors is a woman in her sixties with COVID-19, enrolled during active disease.

The J gene is TRBJ1-5, the V gene TRBV12-2; no check of the table's D call, TRBD1, against the DNA was made. TRBV12-2 is an annotated pseudogene. CDR3 length equals 18 residues. The CDR3 coding sequence is TGTGCAAGTCGCAGCCTTCCTCCGGGACAGGGGGCCAATCAGCCCCAGCATTTT. Its translation is CASRSLPPGQGANQPQHF.

The chain uses TRBV6-5 and TRBJ2-7, with D possibly TRBD2 on 5 matching bases. The V gene lost 4 bases and the J gene lost 3 bases, with 13 bases spanning the gap. The CDR3 length is 14 residues. Germline CDR1 MNHEY, CDR2 SVGAGI. The CDR3 coding sequence is TGTGCCAGCAGTTCATCCAGAGGGCACTACGAGCAGTACTTC. Encoded protein: CASSSSRGHYEQYF.

The V gene is TRBV5-3, the J gene TRBJ1-2, with D unresolved. TRBV5-3 belongs to the ORF category, with a function that is uncertain. This CDR3 region has 15 residues. V gave up 6 bases and J gave up 1 base, with 16 bases separating them. CDR3 bases: TGTGCCAGAAACACCTACCAGGTGAATAACTATGGCTACACCTTC. It codes for CARNTYQVNNYGYTF.

The CDR3 DNA follows: TGTGCCAGTTCCAGGGGATTCAATTCACCCCTCCACTTT. This sequence encodes CASSRGFNSPLHF. The genes are TRBV19 and TRBJ1-6; D is possibly TRBD1 (6 bases). The germline V gene encodes CDR1 LNHDA and CDR2 SQIVND (reference sequence). The CDR3 extends over 13 amino acids. Trimming left V 8 bases short and J 7 bases short, with 12 bases between.

This clone was seen a single time. The chain combines TRBV18 with TRBJ2-5, with 9 positions matching TRBD1. V dropped 3 bases and J dropped 5; count of bases not matched to a gene: 7. This CDR3 comprises 15 residues. The germline V gene has CDR1 KGHSH and CDR2 LQKENI. CDR3 sequence reads: CASSPATGGGETQYF. CDR3 sequence (DNA): TGTGCCAGCTCACCCGCGACAGGGGGTGGCGAGACCCAGTACTTC.

The chain combines TRBV5-4 with TRBJ1-3, with 8 positions matching TRBD1. The CDR3 sequence is 16 residues long. Germline V gene sequence: CDR1 SGHNT, CDR2 YYREEE (reference sequence). V gave up 4 bases and J gave up 4 bases; unmatched junction bases: 10. This CDR3 reads CASSTRGRGLGNTIYF. CDR3 DNA: TGTGCCAGCAGCACCAGGGGGCGGGGGTTAGGAAACACCATATATTTT.

This chain links TRBV14 with TRBJ1-6; tentatively, D is TRBD1 (6 bases). Germline V CDR1 and CDR2: SGHDN, FVKESK. V dropped 4 bases and J dropped 9 bases, with 13 bases sitting between them. This CDR3 is 14 amino acids long. CDR3 protein: CASSPRGQGSPLHF. In DNA form, the CDR3 reads TGTGCCAGCAGCCCCAGGGGTCAAGGTTCACCCCTCCACTTT.

V usage is TRBV11-3 and J usage is TRBJ2-1; the D is unclear. V lost 0 bases and J lost 6, with 3 bases in between. CDR3 length: 12 residues. Per the germline V gene, CDR1 is SGHNT and CDR2 is YENEEA. In DNA, the CDR3 is TGTGCCAGCAGCTTAGATAGCAATGAGCAGTTCTTC. Translating gives CASSLDSNEQFF.

This clone has only a few counts. The rearrangement links TRBV24-1 to TRBJ1-1; a possible D gene is TRBD1 (6 bases). With 7 bases removed from V and 4 bases from J, the gap between germline ends came to 6 bases. The germline V gene has CDR1 KGHDR and CDR2 SFDVKD. The length of the CDR3 is 11 residues. As DNA, the CDR3 is TGTGCCACCAGCAGGGGCACTGAAGCTTTCTTT. As protein: CATSRGTEAFF.

V and J are TRBV29-1 and TRBJ2-3; D perhaps matches TRBD2 (6 bases). CDR3 length: 13 amino acids. Per the germline V gene, CDR1 is SQVTM and CDR2 is ANQGSEA. V was trimmed by 6 bases and J by 0 bases, leaving 10 bases between them. The CDR3 DNA reads as TGCAGCGTGGGACTTACAAGCACAGATACGCAGTATTTT. It codes for CSVGLTSTDTQYF.

V is TRBV7-3 and J is TRBJ2-1, with a tentative D call TRBD1 (6 bases). CDR1 and CDR2 (germline): SGHTA, FQGTGA. Between the trimmed V and J ends, which lost 5 bases and 6 bases, there was a span of 20 bases. This CDR3 region has 16 residues. CDR3 sequence (DNA): TGTGCCAGCAGCCCGACAGGCGGTTTTAGGACCAATGAGCAGTTCTTC. Its protein is CASSPTGGFRTNEQFF.

The gene calls are TRBV12-5 and TRBJ1-5; D uncertain. The V end lost 1 base, the J end lost 0 bases, and 7 bases lay between the germline ends. CDR1 LGHNT and CDR2 FRNRAP come from the germline V gene. This CDR3 is built from 15 residues. CDR3 in DNA: TGTGCTAGTGGTTTGGGTACTTCTAGCAATCAGCCCCAGCATTTT. Translated: CASGLGTSSNQPQHF.

This clone was seen once. This chain joins TRBV11-2 and TRBJ1-2; maybe TRBD1 (6 bases). Trimming cost V 0 bases and J 4 bases, with 12 bases left between them. The germline V gene has CDR1 SGHAT and CDR2 FQNNGV. CDR3 length equals 15 residues. DNA for the CDR3: TGTGCCAGCAGCTTAGATCGAAAAGGGGGCTATGGCTACACCTTC. Translation gives CASSLDRKGGYGYTF.

The chain combines TRBV6-4 with TRBJ2-7, with 7 bases identical to TRBD1. CDR1 and CDR2 (germline): MRHNA, SNTAGT. This CDR3 is 12 amino acids long. CDR3 coding DNA: TGTTGGACGGAACAGGGGTTCTACGAGCAGTACTTC. Translating it yields CWTEQGFYEQYF.

V gene TRBV28 combines with J gene TRBJ2-7; the D gene is possibly TRBD2 (6 bases). The CDR3 runs 14 residues. The V gene lost 6 bases and the J gene lost 2 bases, with 14 bases spanning the gap. The germline CDR1 and CDR2 sequences are MDHEN and SYDVKM. This CDR3 reads CASSLGTPAYEQYF. CDR3 nucleotides: TGTGCCAGCAGCCTAGGGACTCCTGCCTACGAGCAGTACTTC.